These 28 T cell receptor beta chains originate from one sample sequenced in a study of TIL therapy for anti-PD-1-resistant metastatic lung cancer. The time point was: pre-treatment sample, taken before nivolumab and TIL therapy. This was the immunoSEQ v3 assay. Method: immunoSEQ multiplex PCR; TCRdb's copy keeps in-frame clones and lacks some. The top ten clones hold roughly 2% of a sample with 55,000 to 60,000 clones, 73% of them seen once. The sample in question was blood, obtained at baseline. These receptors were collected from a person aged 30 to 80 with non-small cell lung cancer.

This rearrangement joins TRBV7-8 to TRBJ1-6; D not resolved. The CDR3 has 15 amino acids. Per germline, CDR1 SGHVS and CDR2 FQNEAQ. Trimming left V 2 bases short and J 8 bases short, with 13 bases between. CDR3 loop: CASSLREGKDSPLHF. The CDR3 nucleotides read TGTGCCAGCAGCTTAAGAGAAGGGAAGGATTCACCCCTCCACTTT.

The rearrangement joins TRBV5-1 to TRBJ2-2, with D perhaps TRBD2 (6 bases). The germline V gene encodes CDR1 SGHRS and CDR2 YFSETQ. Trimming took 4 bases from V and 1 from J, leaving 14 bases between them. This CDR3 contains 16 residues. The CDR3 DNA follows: TGCGCCAGCAGCCTGACCGGACTAAAGAACACCGGGGAGCTGTTTTTT. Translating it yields CASSLTGLKNTGELFF.

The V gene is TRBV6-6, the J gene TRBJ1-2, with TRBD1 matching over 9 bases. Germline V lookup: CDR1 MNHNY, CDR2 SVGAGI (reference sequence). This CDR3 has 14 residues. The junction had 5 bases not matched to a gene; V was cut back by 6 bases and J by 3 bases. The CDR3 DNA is TGTGCCAGCAGGGGACAGGGAAATGACTATGGCTACACCTTC. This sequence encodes CASRGQGNDYGYTF.

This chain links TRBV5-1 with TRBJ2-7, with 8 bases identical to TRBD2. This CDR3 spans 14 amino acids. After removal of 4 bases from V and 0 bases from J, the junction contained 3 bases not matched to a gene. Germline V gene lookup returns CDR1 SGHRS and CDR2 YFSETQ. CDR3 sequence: CASSPGLDSYEQYF. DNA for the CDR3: TGCGCCAGCAGCCCGGGACTAGACTCCTACGAGCAGTACTTC.

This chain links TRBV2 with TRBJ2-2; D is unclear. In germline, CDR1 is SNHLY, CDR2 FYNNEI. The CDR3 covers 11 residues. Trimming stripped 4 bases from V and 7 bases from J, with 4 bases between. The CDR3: CASSAFGELFF. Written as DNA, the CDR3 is TGTGCCAGCAGTGCTTTCGGGGAGCTGTTTTTT. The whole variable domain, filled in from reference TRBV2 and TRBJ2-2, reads EPEVTQTPSHQVTQMGQEVILRCVPISNHLYFYWYRQILGQKVEFLVSFYNNEISEKSEIFDDQFSVERPDGSNFTLKIRSTKLEDSAMYFCASSAFGELFFGEGSRLTVL.

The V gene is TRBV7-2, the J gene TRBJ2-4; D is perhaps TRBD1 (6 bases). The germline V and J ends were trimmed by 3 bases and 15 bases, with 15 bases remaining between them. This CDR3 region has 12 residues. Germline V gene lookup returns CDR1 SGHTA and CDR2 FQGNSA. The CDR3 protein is CASSFRGVGWYF. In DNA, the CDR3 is TGTGCCAGCAGCTTCAGGGGCGTGGGTTGGTACTTC.

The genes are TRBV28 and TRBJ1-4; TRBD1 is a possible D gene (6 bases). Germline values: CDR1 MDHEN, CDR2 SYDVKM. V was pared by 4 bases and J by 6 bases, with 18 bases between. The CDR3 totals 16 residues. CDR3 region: CASSSTSPRGYEKLFF. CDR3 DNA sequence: TGTGCCAGCAGTTCTACCTCGCCGAGGGGGTATGAAAAACTGTTTTTT. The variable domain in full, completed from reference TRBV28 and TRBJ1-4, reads DVKVTQSSRYLVKRTGEKVFLECVQDMDHENMFWYRQDPGLGLRLIYFSYDVKMKEKGDIPEGYSVSREKKERFSLILESASTNQTSMYLCASSSTSPRGYEKLFFGSGTQLSVL.

CDR3 DNA: TGTGCCAGCAGTGTTAGGGCTAGCAATCAGCCCCAGCATTTT. Translating gives CASSVRASNQPQHF. The V call is TRBV2, the J call TRBJ1-5; D is unresolved. The CDR3 has 14 residues. Germline CDR1 is SNHLY and CDR2 is FYNNEI. Trimming took off 4 bases at V and 0 bases at J, with 7 bases between the two ends.

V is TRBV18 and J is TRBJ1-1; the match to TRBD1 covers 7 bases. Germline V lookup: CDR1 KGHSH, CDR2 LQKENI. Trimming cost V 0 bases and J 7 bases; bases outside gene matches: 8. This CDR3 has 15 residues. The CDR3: CASSPPAGGTGEAFF. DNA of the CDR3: TGTGCCAGCTCACCACCGGCAGGGGGTACGGGTGAAGCTTTCTTT.

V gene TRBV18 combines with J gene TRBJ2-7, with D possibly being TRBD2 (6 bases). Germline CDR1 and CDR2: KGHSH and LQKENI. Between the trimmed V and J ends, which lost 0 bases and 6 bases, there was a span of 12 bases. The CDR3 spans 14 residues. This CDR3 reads CASSPPGRTAEQYF. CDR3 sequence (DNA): TGTGCCAGCTCACCACCAGGGAGGACCGCCGAGCAGTACTTC.

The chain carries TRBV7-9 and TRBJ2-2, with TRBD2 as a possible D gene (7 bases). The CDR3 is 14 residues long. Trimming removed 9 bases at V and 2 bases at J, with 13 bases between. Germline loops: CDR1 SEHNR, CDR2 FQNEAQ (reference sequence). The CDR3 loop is CARTGGGNTGELFF. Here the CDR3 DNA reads TGTGCCAGGACGGGGGGCGGCAACACCGGGGAGCTGTTTTTT.

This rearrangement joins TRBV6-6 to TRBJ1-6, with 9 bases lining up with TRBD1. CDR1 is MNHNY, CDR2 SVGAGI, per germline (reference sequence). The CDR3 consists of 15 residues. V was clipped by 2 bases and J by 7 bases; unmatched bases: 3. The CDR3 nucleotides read TGTGCCAGCAGTTACGGACAGGGGACCAATTCACCCCTCCACTTT. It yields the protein CASSYGQGTNSPLHF.

The DNA of the CDR3 is TGTGCCAGCAGTCCCGGACAGGGGAATGGCTACACCTTC. Translating gives CASSPGQGNGYTF. V usage is TRBV28 and J usage is TRBJ1-2, with 9 bases that match TRBD1. The germline CDR1 and CDR2 sequences are MDHEN and SYDVKM. The V gene end was trimmed by 5 bases and the J gene end by 6 bases; junction bases not matched to a gene: 4. The CDR3 extends over 13 amino acids.

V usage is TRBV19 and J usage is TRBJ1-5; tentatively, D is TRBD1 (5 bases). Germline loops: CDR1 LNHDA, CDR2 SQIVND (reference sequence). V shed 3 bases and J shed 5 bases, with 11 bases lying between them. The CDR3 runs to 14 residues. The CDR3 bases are TGTGCCAGTAGTATTTTGGGGGGGGATCAGCCCCAGCATTTT. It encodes CASSILGGDQPQHF.

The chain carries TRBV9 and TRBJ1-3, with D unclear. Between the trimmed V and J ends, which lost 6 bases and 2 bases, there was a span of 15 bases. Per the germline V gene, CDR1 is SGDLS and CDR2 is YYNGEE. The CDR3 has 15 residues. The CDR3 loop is CASTSGGSPGNTIYF. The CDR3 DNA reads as TGTGCCAGCACCTCGGGAGGGAGCCCTGGAAACACCATATATTTT.

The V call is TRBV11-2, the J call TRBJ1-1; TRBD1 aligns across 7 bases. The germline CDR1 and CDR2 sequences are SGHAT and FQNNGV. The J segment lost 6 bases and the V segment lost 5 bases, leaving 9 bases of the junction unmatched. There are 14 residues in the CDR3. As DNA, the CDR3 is TGTGCCAGCAGCCGACAGGGAGAGGGAGCTGAAGCTTTCTTT. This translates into CASSRQGEGAEAFF.

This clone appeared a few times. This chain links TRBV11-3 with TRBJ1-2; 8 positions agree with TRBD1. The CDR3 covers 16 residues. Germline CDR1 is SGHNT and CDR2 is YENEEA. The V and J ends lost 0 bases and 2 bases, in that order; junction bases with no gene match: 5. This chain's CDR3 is CASSLEGRQGNYGYTF. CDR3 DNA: TGTGCCAGCAGCTTAGAGGGCCGACAGGGGAACTATGGCTACACCTTC.

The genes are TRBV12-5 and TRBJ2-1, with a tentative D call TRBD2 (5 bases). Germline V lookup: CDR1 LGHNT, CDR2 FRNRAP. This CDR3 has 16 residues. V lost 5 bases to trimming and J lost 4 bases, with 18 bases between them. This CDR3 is CASGPRLAGSYNEQFF. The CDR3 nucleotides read TGTGCTAGTGGTCCACGACTCGCGGGTTCATACAATGAGCAGTTCTTC.

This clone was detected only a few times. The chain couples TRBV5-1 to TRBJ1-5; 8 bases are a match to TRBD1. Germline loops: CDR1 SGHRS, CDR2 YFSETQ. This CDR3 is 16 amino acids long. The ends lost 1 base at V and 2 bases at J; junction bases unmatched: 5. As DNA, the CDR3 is TGCGCCAGCAGCTTGATGGCAGGGGGCGGCAATCAGCCCCAGCATTTT. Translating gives CASSLMAGGGNQPQHF.

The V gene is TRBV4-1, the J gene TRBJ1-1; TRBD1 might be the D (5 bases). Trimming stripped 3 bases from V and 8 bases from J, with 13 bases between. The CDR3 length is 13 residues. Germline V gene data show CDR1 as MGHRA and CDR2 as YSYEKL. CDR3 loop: CASSQERGAEAFF. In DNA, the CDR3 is TGCGCCAGCAGCCAGGAGAGAGGGGCAGAAGCTTTCTTT.

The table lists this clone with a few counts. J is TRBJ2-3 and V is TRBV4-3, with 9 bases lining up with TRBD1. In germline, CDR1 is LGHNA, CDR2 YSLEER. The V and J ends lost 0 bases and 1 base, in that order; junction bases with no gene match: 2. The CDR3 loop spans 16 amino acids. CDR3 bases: TGCGCCAGCAGCCAAGAGGGGGACAGGGGCACAGATACGCAGTATTTT. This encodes CASSQEGDRGTDTQYF.

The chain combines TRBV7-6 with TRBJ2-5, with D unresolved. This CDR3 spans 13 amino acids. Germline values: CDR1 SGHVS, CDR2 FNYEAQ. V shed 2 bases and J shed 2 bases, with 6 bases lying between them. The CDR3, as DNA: TGTGCCAGCAGCTTAATGCTACAAGAGACCCAGTACTTC. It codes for CASSLMLQETQYF.

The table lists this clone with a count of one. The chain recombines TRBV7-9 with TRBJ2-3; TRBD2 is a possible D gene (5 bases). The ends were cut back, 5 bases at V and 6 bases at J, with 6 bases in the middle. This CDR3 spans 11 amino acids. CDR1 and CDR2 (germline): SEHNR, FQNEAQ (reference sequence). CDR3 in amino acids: CASSGEDTQYF. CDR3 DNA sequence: TGTGCCAGCAGCGGGGAGGATACGCAGTATTTT.

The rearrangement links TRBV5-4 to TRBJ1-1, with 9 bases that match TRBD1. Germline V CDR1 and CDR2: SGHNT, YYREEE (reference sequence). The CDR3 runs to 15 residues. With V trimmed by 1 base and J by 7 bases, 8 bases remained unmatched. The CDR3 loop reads CASSLRGADRGEAFF. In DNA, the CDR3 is TGTGCCAGCAGCTTGAGAGGGGCGGACAGGGGTGAAGCTTTCTTT.

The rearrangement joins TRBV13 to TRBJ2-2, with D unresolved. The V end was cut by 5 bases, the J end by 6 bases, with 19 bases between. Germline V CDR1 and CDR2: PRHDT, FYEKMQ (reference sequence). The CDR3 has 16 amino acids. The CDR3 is CASSPVGLLGPGELFF. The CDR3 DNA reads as TGTGCCAGCAGCCCCGTAGGTCTCCTCGGACCCGGGGAGCTGTTTTTT.

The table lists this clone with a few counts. Here the CDR3 DNA reads TGTGCCAGCACCTCTTCCCGGACGGGCAGCTCCTATAATTCACCCCTCCACTTT. It is translated as CASTSSRTGSSYNSPLHF. This sequence joins TRBV11-2 and TRBJ1-6; unclear D gene. The ends were cut back, 7 bases at V and 0 bases at J, with 19 bases in the middle. Germline V CDR1 and CDR2: SGHAT, FQNNGV. CDR3 size: 18 residues.

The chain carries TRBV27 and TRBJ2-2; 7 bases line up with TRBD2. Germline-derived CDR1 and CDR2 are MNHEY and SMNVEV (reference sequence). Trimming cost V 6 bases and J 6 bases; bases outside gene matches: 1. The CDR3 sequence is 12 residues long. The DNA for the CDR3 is TGTGCCAGCAGACGGGAGGCCGGGGAGCTGTTTTTT. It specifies CASRREAGELFF.

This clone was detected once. CDR3 bases: TGTGCCAGCAGCGTAGCACCGGGACAGGGTCGAAACATTCAGTACTTC. Translation: CASSVAPGQGRNIQYF. The chain uses TRBV9 and TRBJ2-4; 9 nucleotides agree with TRBD1. V shed 0 bases, J shed 6 bases, and the junction held 7 bases outside the gene matches. Germline lookup yields CDR1 SGDLS and CDR2 YYNGEE. The CDR3 contains 16 residues. Looking up the rest from reference TRBV9 and TRBJ2-4 gives the full variable domain: DSGVTQTPKHLITATGQRVTLRCSPRSGDLSVYWYQQSLDQGLQFLIQYYNGEERAKGNILERFSAQQFPDLHSELNLSSLELGDSALYFCASSVAPGQGRNIQYFGAGTRLSVL.